The entry below describes one T cell receptor (beta chain). Its specificity is not known. The Oncomine TCR Beta short-read assay was what sequenced the DNA obtained from cultured CD4+ T cells. TCRdb reprocessed the PCR reads via MiXCR and lists one record per CDR3 protein. The sample lists 15,000 to 20,000 distinct CDR3 sequences; 49% were seen once. The record originates from a study of vaccination and CD4 T cells after COVID-19. Across the study: Researchers treated control cultures with a CEFX pool, an HIV-1 Nef pool, or no peptide.

Treatment specified: roughly ten-day PBMC culture with coronavirus spike peptide pools or control peptides (ViraFEST assay). The CDR3 is made up of 16 amino acids. The sequencing input was CD4+ T cells from blood, cultured in vitro. The sequence derives from a human donor who had recovered from COVID-19. The chain joins TRBV21-1 to TRBJ2-7; the table's D gene call, TRBD2, was not cross checked with the DNA. TRBV21-1 is reported as a pseudogene. CDR3 DNA sequence: TGTGCCAGCAGCAAAAGCGGCGGAAGGTACAATTACGAGCAGTACTTC. Residues: CASSKSGGRYNYEQYF.